This T cell receptor (beta chain) was observed in a study of shared clonotypes between healthy human individuals. On this clone itself: The antigen is undetermined.

Germline V gene data show CDR1 as SGHKS and CDR2 as YYEKEE (reference sequence). The CDR3 extends over 12 amino acids. Trimming took off 6 bases at V and 2 bases at J, with 8 bases between the two ends. Positive CCR7 selection of CD45RO-negative cells yielded the naive CD8 cells, and terminally differentiated effector memory CD45RA+ cells were excluded. Broader study findings: Owing to a small donor count, the genetic and exposure-history diversity represented was limited.

Here immunoSEQ multiplex PCR was the method, and the copy in TCRdb shows in-frame clones only, minus some. The sample has millions of clones, approximately 94% seen once; the top ten hold 0.9% to 1.3%. This TCR came from a man between 18 and 35 years old in good health. The chain couples TRBV5-5 to TRBJ2-5; a weak D match, TRBD2 (6 bases). Input material: naive CD8+ T cells sorted from blood. For the CDR3, the DNA is TGTGCCAGCAAGGGAGGACAAGAGACCCAGTACTTC. Residues: CASKGGQETQYF. Combining the CDR3 with reference TRBV5-5 and TRBJ2-5 gives the whole variable domain DAGVTQSPTHLIKTRGQQVTLRCSPISGHKSVSWYQQVLGQGPQFIFQYYEKEERGRGNFPDRFSARQFPNYSSELNVNALLLGDSALYLCASKGGQETQYFGPGTRLLVL.